These 22 T cell receptor beta chains were sequenced from one sample in a study of blood T cells in healthy people across ages. With a J-beta primer mix and a sample-barcoded 5' primer, a second PCR ran about 7 to 12 cycles. TCRdb re-called the 5' RACE reads through MiXCR, storing one row per CDR3 protein. The table records about a million distinct CDR3 sequences, 51% of them present only once. Sequencing was carried out using blood. These receptors were taken from a woman aged 60-75 years in good health.

The chain combines TRBV5-1 with TRBJ2-1, with TRBD2 matching 8 bases. Losses at the gene ends were 4 bases for V and 0 bases for J; bases not matched to a gene: 6. The V gene's germline CDR1 is SGHRS and CDR2 YFSETQ. CDR3 size: 16 residues. The CDR3 here is CASSPAGVGSYNEQFF. CDR3 DNA: TGCGCCAGCAGCCCAGCGGGAGTGGGCTCCTACAATGAGCAGTTCTTC. Drawing the rest from reference TRBV5-1 and TRBJ2-1, the complete variable domain is KAGVTQTPRYLIKTRGQQVTLSCSPISGHRSVSWYQQTPGQGLQFLFEYFSETQRNKGNFPGRFSGRQFSNSRSEMNVSTLELGDSALYLCASSPAGVGSYNEQFFGPGTRLTVL.

In DNA, the CDR3 is TGTGCCAGCAGCTCATCGACTAGCGGTTCAGCCAAAAACATTCAGTACTTC. This encodes CASSSSTSGSAKNIQYF. V gene TRBV7-2 combines with J gene TRBJ2-4, with TRBD2 matching over 9 bases. The CDR3 has 17 residues. Germline V lookup: CDR1 SGHTA, CDR2 FQGNSA. With V trimmed by 4 bases and J by 0 bases, 7 bases remained unmatched.

This clonotype is a singleton in its sample. This chain joins TRBV4-1 and TRBJ2-2; TRBD2 matches at 13 bases. Germline V gives CDR1 MGHRA, CDR2 YSYEKL. The CDR3 has 18 residues. J was trimmed by 3 bases and V by 1 base; bases with no gene match: 5. DNA for the CDR3: TGCGCCAGCAGCCAAGGGACTAGCGGGAGCATCGACACCGGGGAGCTGTTTTTT. Its translation: CASSQGTSGSIDTGELFF.

The V gene is TRBV15, the J gene TRBJ2-7; 9 nucleotides align to TRBD2. The tail of the sequence fits TRBJ2-5 better, so the J call may be wrong. The CDR3 loop spans 20 amino acids. The germline gives CDR1 LNHNV, CDR2 YYDKDF (reference sequence). The CDR3 reads CATSRAPTSGWTSIGETQYF. DNA for the CDR3: TGTGCCACCAGCAGAGCCCCGACTAGCGGCTGGACCTCAATAGGAGAGACCCAGTACTTC.

The V gene is TRBV12-3 or TRBV12-4, the J gene TRBJ2-3, with no clear D. The length of the CDR3 is 15 residues. Trimming shortened V by 7 bases and J by 2 bases, and 16 bases separated the two germline ends. CDR3 region: CASNQRTVNTDTQYF. In DNA, the CDR3 is TGTGCCAGCAACCAACGGACGGTGAACACAGATACGCAGTATTTT.

The rearrangement links TRBV20-1 to TRBJ2-3; 10 bases line up with TRBD1. Unmatched junction bases numbered 8, after V lost 6 bases and J lost 2 bases. Germline V gene data show CDR1 as DFQATT and CDR2 as SNEGSKA (reference sequence). CDR3 length: 15 residues. This chain's CDR3 is CSAGRTGGNTDTQYF. The CDR3 nucleotides read TGCAGTGCCGGCCGGACAGGGGGAAACACAGATACGCAGTATTTT.

In its sample, this clonotype was seen once. The chain employs TRBV2 and TRBJ2-7; 10 bases line up with TRBD1. The J call may be wrong; the DNA end is better matched by TRBJ2-5. The CDR3 spans 14 residues. Germline V gives CDR1 SNHLY, CDR2 FYNNEI. CDR3 sequence: CASSRDRGTGTQYF. The DNA for the CDR3 is TGTGCCAGCAGTCGGGACAGGGGCACGGGGACCCAGTACTTC.

A single count supports this clonotype. This chain links TRBV11-2 with TRBJ2-3; D gene unclear. The ends were cut back, 1 base at V and 2 bases at J, with 10 bases in the middle. CDR1 is SGHAT and CDR2 is FQNNGV in the germline V gene. CDR3 length: 15 amino acids. The CDR3 region has the DNA TGTGCCAGCAGCTTAGGGGCCTACCCCACAGATACGCAGTATTTT. Translated: CASSLGAYPTDTQYF.

This chain uses TRBV4-2 with TRBJ2-1; D call uncertain. Germline values: CDR1 LGHNA, CDR2 YNFKEQ. The germline V and J ends were trimmed by 5 bases and 15 bases, with 17 bases remaining between them. The CDR3 length is 12 residues. The CDR3 loop is CASSLSLAVMFF. CDR3 bases: TGTGCCAGCAGCTTAAGCCTGGCGGTGATGTTCTTC.

For the CDR3, the DNA is TGTGCCAGCAGTTGGCGTAACGAGCAGTACTTC. Protein: CASSWRNEQYF. V is TRBV2 and J is TRBJ2-7; D gene unclear. CDR1 and CDR2 from the germline V gene are SNHLY and FYNNEI. Trimming left V 5 bases short and J 5 bases short, with 7 bases between. The CDR3 loop spans 11 amino acids.

This chain uses TRBV5-1 with TRBJ2-4, with D possibly matching TRBD2 (7 bases). The better agreement between TRBJ2-7 and the DNA end casts doubt on the J call. The CDR3 is made up of 14 amino acids. Germline V lookup: CDR1 SGHRS, CDR2 YFSETQ. This chain's CDR3 is CASSFEQGGYEQYF. Written as DNA, the CDR3 is TGCGCCAGCAGCTTCGAACAGGGAGGGTACGAGCAGTACTTC.

This clonotype was observed a few times. The chain employs TRBV10-3 and TRBJ2-5, with TRBD2 matching over 8 bases. The CDR3 covers 16 residues. Germline-derived CDR1 and CDR2 are ENHRY and SYGVKD. Losses at the gene ends were 1 base for V and 2 bases for J; bases not matched to a gene: 6. The CDR3 loop reads CAISELLAGIQETQYF. The CDR3 DNA is TGTGCCATCAGTGAGTTATTAGCGGGGATTCAAGAGACCCAGTACTTC.

The J gene is TRBJ2-1, the V gene TRBV29-1, with a tentative D call TRBD2 (5 bases). V gave up 1 base and J gave up 0 bases, with 10 bases separating them. CDR1 and CDR2 (germline): SQVTM, ANQGSEA. The CDR3 is made up of 15 amino acids. The CDR3: CSVEGEMSSYNEQFF. The CDR3 region has the DNA TGCAGCGTTGAAGGGGAGATGAGCTCCTACAATGAGCAGTTCTTC.

This clonotype was counted only a few times. V usage is TRBV29-1 and J usage is TRBJ1-2, with 7 nucleotides matching TRBD1. V gave up 7 bases and J gave up 3 bases; unmatched junction bases: 8. This CDR3 region has 13 residues. CDR1 is SQVTM and CDR2 is ANQGSEA in the germline V gene. CDR3 protein: CSAYRGEDYGYTF. As DNA, the CDR3 is TGCAGCGCATACAGGGGTGAAGACTATGGCTACACCTTC.

This chain joins TRBV6-5 and TRBJ2-1; 8 positions agree with TRBD2. V shed 4 bases and J 10 bases; nucleotides not matched to a gene: 12. This CDR3 has 15 amino acids. Germline V gene lookup returns CDR1 MNHEY and CDR2 SVGAGI. The CDR3 region has the DNA TGTGCCAGCAGTTTGGCGGGACTAGTCTTGACGGAGCAGTTCTTC. Its translation: CASSLAGLVLTEQFF.

This clonotype appeared a few times. CDR3 residues: CASSPSGSPYNEQFF. As DNA, the CDR3 is TGCGCCAGCAGCCCTAGCGGGAGCCCCTACAATGAGCAGTTCTTC. The chain is built from TRBV4-1 and TRBJ2-1, with 10 bases aligning to TRBD2. The germline V gene encodes CDR1 MGHRA and CDR2 YSYEKL. With 4 bases clipped from V and 2 bases from J, the junction kept 2 bases outside the gene matches. The CDR3 is 15 residues long.

The V gene is TRBV25-1, the J gene TRBJ1-6, with D unclear. CDR3 length: 13 amino acids. Between the trimmed V and J ends, which lost 4 bases and 10 bases, there was a span of 11 bases. The V gene's germline CDR1 is MGHDK and CDR2 SYGVNS. CDR3 in amino acids: CASSAGGFSPLHF. The CDR3 coding sequence is TGTGCCAGCAGTGCGGGTGGGTTCTCACCCCTCCACTTT. Drawing the rest from reference TRBV25-1 and TRBJ1-6, the complete variable domain is EADIYQTPRYLVIGTGKKITLECSQTMGHDKMYWYQQDPGMELHLIHYSYGVNSTEKGDLSSESTVSRIRTEHFPLTLESARPSHTSQYLCASSAGGFSPLHFGNGTRLTVT.

The V call is TRBV7-9, the J call TRBJ2-7, with 7 bases matching TRBD1. Germline assignment: CDR1 SEHNR and CDR2 FQNEAQ (reference sequence). V was clipped by 6 bases and J by 3 bases; unmatched bases: 5. This CDR3 spans 13 amino acids. For the CDR3, the DNA is TGTGCCAGCAGACCCAGGGACAGCTACGAGCAGTACTTC. Encoded protein: CASRPRDSYEQYF.

This clonotype has only one observation. The CDR3 reads CASSLRSGLAGPGGYNEQFF. CDR3 nucleotide sequence: TGTGCCAGCAGCCTCCGCTCCGGACTAGCGGGCCCCGGGGGCTACAATGAGCAGTTCTTC. The rearrangement uses TRBV5-8 and TRBJ2-1; the match to TRBD2 covers 11 bases. Germline lookup yields CDR1 SGHTS and CDR2 YDEGEE. The CDR3 totals 20 residues. V lost 4 bases and J lost 3; bases outside the gene matches: 18.

CDR3: CASSLPGLAGDLEQFF. Here the CDR3 DNA reads TGTGCCAGCAGTTTACCGGGACTAGCGGGAGATCTTGAGCAGTTCTTC. The V call is TRBV27, the J call TRBJ2-1, with TRBD2 matching over 14 bases. Per germline, CDR1 MNHEY and CDR2 SMNVEV (reference sequence). Germline trimming cut 2 bases from V and 9 bases from J; bases unmatched to any gene: 6. CDR3 length: 16 amino acids.

This clonotype showed up just a few times. This chain uses TRBV6-7 with TRBJ2-3; D unresolved. TRBV6-7 is an open reading frame whose function is uncertain. V was trimmed by 11 bases and J by 4 bases, leaving 10 bases between them. This CDR3 is 11 amino acids long. The DNA for the CDR3 is TGTGCCCCAGACGTGCCAGATACGCAGTATTTT. It is translated as CAPDVPDTQYF.

Here the CDR3 DNA reads TGTGCCAGCAGCCCCCCCAAATCTCAGGGAAACGAGCAGTACTTC. Amino acids: CASSPPKSQGNEQYF. The chain employs TRBV7-2 and TRBJ2-7, with D maybe TRBD1 (5 bases). Deletions cut 5 bases from V and 5 bases from J, with 19 bases between. This CDR3 spans 15 amino acids. Germline assignment: CDR1 SGHTA and CDR2 FQGNSA.